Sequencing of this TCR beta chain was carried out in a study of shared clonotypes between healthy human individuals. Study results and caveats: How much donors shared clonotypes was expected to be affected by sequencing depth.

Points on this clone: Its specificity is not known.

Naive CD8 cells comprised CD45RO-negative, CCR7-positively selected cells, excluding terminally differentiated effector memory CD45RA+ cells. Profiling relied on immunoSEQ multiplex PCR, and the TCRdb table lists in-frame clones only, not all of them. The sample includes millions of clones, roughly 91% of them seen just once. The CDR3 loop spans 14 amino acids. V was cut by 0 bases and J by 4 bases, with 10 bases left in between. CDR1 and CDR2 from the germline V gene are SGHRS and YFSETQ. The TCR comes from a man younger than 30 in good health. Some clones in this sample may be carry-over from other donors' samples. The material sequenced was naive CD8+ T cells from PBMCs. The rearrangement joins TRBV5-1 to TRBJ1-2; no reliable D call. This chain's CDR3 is CASSLVALGYGYTF. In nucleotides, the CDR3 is TGCGCCAGCAGCTTGGTTGCCCTTGGCTATGGCTACACCTTC.